The rows below give T cell receptor beta chains drawn from one sample of a study of cytomegalovirus exposure and HLA in healthy donors. TCRdb's copy holds only in-frame clones and misses some; the assay was immunoSEQ multiplex PCR. The sample has fewer than 120,000 clones, around 84% seen once. The sequencing sample was made of PBMCs. The receptors derive from a woman aged 30 to 39 in good health and CMV-seronegative. The CDR3 runs from the conserved cysteine through the conserved F or W. D genes are given only for firm matches. Size is omitted from some rows. Given values are once, few, many or a class for expanded clones.

DNA: TGTGCCAGCAGCTATAGCGGGGGGGCTAGCACAGATACGCAGTATTTT; CDR3: CASSYSGGASTDTQYF; D: TRBD2; V: TRBV7-2; J: TRBJ2-3; size: NA
DNA: TGTGCCATGGGACAGGGGGCAAGTGGCTACACCTTC; CDR3: CAMGQGASGYTF; D: TRBD1; V: TRBV10-3; J: TRBJ1-2; size: NA
DNA: TGTGCCAGCCGCCGGCCACAGGCTGTGAACACTGAAGCTTTCTTT; CDR3: CASRRPQAVNTEAFF; D: NA; V: TRBV6-6; J: TRBJ1-1; size: NA
DNA: TGTGCCAGCAGCTTAACATCCAGGTACGAGCAGTACTTC; CDR3: CASSLTSRYEQYF; D: NA; V: TRBV7-2; J: TRBJ2-7; size: NA
DNA: TGTGCCAGCAGTTTGGACAGGGTCGCAACTAATGAAAAACTGTTTTTT; CDR3: CASSLDRVATNEKLFF; D: TRBD1; V: TRBV11-2; J: TRBJ1-4; size: NA
DNA: TGTGCCAGCAGCTTACAGGGGACCCAAGAGACCCAGTACTTC; CDR3: CASSLQGTQETQYF; D: TRBD1; V: TRBV5-4; J: TRBJ2-5; size: few
DNA: TGCGCCAGCAGCTTGGATCTCGGGGGCTACACCTTC; CDR3: CASSLDLGGYTF; D: NA; V: TRBV5-1; J: TRBJ1-2; size: once
DNA: TGCGCCAGCAGAAGTGGGTCAGGGGGCACTGAAGCTTTCTTT; CDR3: CASRSGSGGTEAFF; D: TRBD1; V: TRBV4-3; J: TRBJ1-1; size: NA
DNA: TGTGCCAGCAGTCGAAGGACAGCTAGCACAGATACGCAGTATTTT; CDR3: CASSRRTASTDTQYF; D: NA; V: TRBV6-6; J: TRBJ2-3; size: NA
DNA: TGTGCCTGGAGTGTGGGATTGTTAGCGGGGATGTACCAAGAGACCCAGTACTTC; CDR3: CAWSVGLLAGMYQETQYF; D: TRBD2; V: TRBV30; J: TRBJ2-5; size: once
DNA: TGTGCCAGCAGCCGAGGTCCCGGGACAGGGGCGAACTATGGCTACACCTTC; CDR3: CASSRGPGTGANYGYTF; D: TRBD1; V: TRBV6-4; J: TRBJ1-2; size: NA
DNA: TGCAGCGCCGGTCGACAGGGATTAGTCACTGAAGCTTTCTTT; CDR3: CSAGRQGLVTEAFF; D: TRBD1; V: TRBV29-1; J: TRBJ1-1; size: NA
DNA: TGTGCCAGCCGCCGGGACAGGAACACCGGGGAGCTGTTTTTT; CDR3: CASRRDRNTGELFF; D: TRBD1; V: TRBV2; J: TRBJ2-2; size: NA
DNA: TGTGCCAGCAGTGGGAGGACTAGCGGGGGGGAAACAGATACGCAGTATTTT; CDR3: CASSGRTSGGETDTQYF; D: TRBD2; V: TRBV28; J: TRBJ2-3; size: NA
DNA: TGTGCCAGCTCACCGGGGGCTTGGAATTCACCCCTCCACTTT; CDR3: CASSPGAWNSPLHF; D: NA; V: TRBV18; J: TRBJ1-6; size: NA
DNA: TGTGCCAGCAGCCGTTTAGCGGACAGGGGGCGCCGGGACACTGAAGCTTTCTTT; CDR3: CASSRLADRGRRDTEAFF; D: TRBD1; V: TRBV7-9; J: TRBJ1-1; size: NA
DNA: TGTGCCACCAGCAGAGAGACTACAGGGGGCGCTCTCCCCGGTCGGTCAAACACTGAAGCTTTCTTT; CDR3: CATSRETTGGALPGRSNTEAFF; D: TRBD1; V: TRBV15; J: TRBJ1-1; size: NA
DNA: TGTGCCAGCAGCGGGGCGGGACTAGCGGGCTCCGAGCAGTACTTC; CDR3: CASSGAGLAGSEQYF; D: TRBD2; V: TRBV7-2; J: TRBJ2-7; size: NA
DNA: TGTGCCAGCAGCTTTGGGACAGCGAATCAGCCCCAGCATTTT; CDR3: CASSFGTANQPQHF; D: TRBD1; V: TRBV7-9; J: TRBJ1-5; size: NA
DNA: TGTGCCAGCAGCCGGGGAGAGGCCGGGGAGCTGTTTTTT; CDR3: CASSRGEAGELFF; D: NA; V: TRBV4-2; J: TRBJ2-2; size: NA
DNA: TGTGCCAGCAGCTTAGCCGACTTCACCGGGGAGCTGTTTTTT; CDR3: CASSLADFTGELFF; D: NA; V: TRBV7-2; J: TRBJ2-2; size: NA
DNA: TGTGCCAGCAGCTTAGGGGACAGGGCACCCGGGGAGCTGTTTTTT; CDR3: CASSLGDRAPGELFF; D: TRBD1; V: TRBV7-2; J: TRBJ2-2; size: NA
DNA: TGTGCCAGCTCCCCAGGGACAGGGCTCAACGAGCAGTACTTC; CDR3: CASSPGTGLNEQYF; D: TRBD1; V: TRBV18; J: TRBJ2-7; size: few